Below are 10 T cell receptor beta chains sequenced from a single sample in a study of response to subunit inactivated influenza vaccine. MiXCR was run by TCRdb on the RT-PCR reads, yielding one entry per CDR3 protein. The table has approximately 530,000 distinct CDR3 sequences, roughly 7.6% seen once. Sequencing used PBMCs from blood, obtained 23 to 25 months after vaccination. The origin of the receptors is a man aged 50 to 69 who received an inactivated influenza vaccine.

The chain recombines TRBV2 with TRBJ2-3; a weak D match, TRBD2 (7 bases). Trimming took off 6 bases at V and 0 bases at J, with 10 bases between the two ends. The germline V gene has CDR1 SNHLY and CDR2 FYNNEI. This CDR3 is built from 14 residues. This CDR3 reads CASRRGGSTDTQYF. CDR3 DNA: TGTGCCAGCAGGAGGGGGGGGAGCACAGATACGCAGTATTTT. Full variable domain (outside the CDR3, taken from reference TRBV2 and TRBJ2-3): EPEVTQTPSHQVTQMGQEVILRCVPISNHLYFYWYRQILGQKVEFLVSFYNNEISEKSEIFDDQFSVERPDGSNFTLKIRSTKLEDSAMYFCASRRGGSTDTQYFGPGTRLTVL.

The CDR3 bases are TGTGCCAGCATCGGCATGACCGGGACTAGCGGCGATGAGCAGTTCTTC. This sequence encodes CASIGMTGTSGDEQFF. The chain combines TRBV5-6 with TRBJ2-1, with TRBD2 identical over 11 bases. Germline V gene sequence: CDR1 SGHDT, CDR2 YYEEEE. The CDR3 extends over 16 amino acids. V was clipped by 6 bases and J by 8 bases; unmatched bases: 13.

This rearrangement joins TRBV6-2 or TRBV6-3 to TRBJ2-7, with D possibly being TRBD2 (5 bases). Trimming shortened V by 6 bases and J by 4 bases, and 19 bases separated the two germline ends. Germline assignment: CDR1 MNHEY and CDR2 SVGEGT. The CDR3 spans 15 residues. The DNA of the CDR3 is TGTGCCAGCAGACCTAGACAACTAGGCGATTACGAGCAGTACTTC. As protein: CASRPRQLGDYEQYF.

This clonotype has a count of ten or more. The rearrangement uses TRBV30 and TRBJ1-1; D remains ambiguous. CDR3 length: 13 amino acids. Germline-derived CDR1 and CDR2 are GTSNPN and SVGIG (reference sequence). Deletions cut 2 bases from V and 0 bases from J, with 7 bases between. The CDR3 nucleotides are TGTGCCTGGAGTCCCTCGATGAACACTGAAGCTTTCTTT. Residues: CAWSPSMNTEAFF.

V usage is TRBV11-3 and J usage is TRBJ2-2, with D uncertain. The V end lost 6 bases, the J end lost 6 bases, and 11 bases lay between the germline ends. This CDR3 region has 13 residues. CDR1 is SGHNT and CDR2 is YENEEA in the germline V gene. CDR3 DNA sequence: TGTGCCAGCAGTACAAACTGGGCCGGGGAGCTGTTTTTT. Translating gives CASSTNWAGELFF.

The CDR3 region has the DNA TGTGCCAGTAGTATGGGCGGGAGAGTGGGATACAATGAGCAGTTCTTC. This gives the protein CASSMGGRVGYNEQFF. The gene calls are TRBV19 and TRBJ2-1, with 7 bases fitting TRBD2. CDR1 is LNHDA and CDR2 is SQIVND in the germline V gene (reference sequence). This CDR3 has 16 amino acids. Unmatched junction bases numbered 9, after V lost 3 bases and J lost 4 bases.

Ten or more counts support this clonotype. This sequence joins TRBV12-3 or TRBV12-4 and TRBJ2-7, with TRBD2 as a possible D gene (5 bases). V lost 6 bases to trimming and J lost 6 bases, with 21 bases between them. The CDR3 covers 15 residues. This CDR3 reads CASRPPGSTEGEQYF. Written as DNA, the CDR3 is TGTGCCAGCAGACCCCCGGGGTCTACTGAGGGCGAGCAGTACTTC.

This clonotype was observed many times. The rearrangement links TRBV5-1 to TRBJ1-1, with D possibly TRBD1 on 6 matching bases. This CDR3 region has 13 residues. V was shortened by 7 bases and J by 0 bases, with 10 bases between the two germline ends. Per germline, CDR1 SGHRS and CDR2 YFSETQ. CDR3 nucleotide sequence: TGCGCCAGCGGGGACACTATGAACACTGAAGCTTTCTTT. This translates into CASGDTMNTEAFF.

This chain links TRBV20-1 with TRBJ2-5, with D possibly matching TRBD1 (6 bases). V lost 5 bases to trimming and J lost 4 bases, with 17 bases between them. The germline gives CDR1 DFQATT, CDR2 SNEGSKA (reference sequence). The CDR3 extends over 14 amino acids. CDR3 DNA sequence: TGCAGTGCTCGTCTACTAGGGGGATTAGAGACCCAGTACTTC. Translation: CSARLLGGLETQYF.

CDR3 DNA sequence: TGCAGTGCTACGGACCTGCGGGGAATACAAACGAATGAGCAGTTCTTC. Protein sequence: CSATDLRGIQTNEQFF. The genes are TRBV20-1 and TRBJ2-1, with a possible D match to TRBD2 (6 bases). Trimming shortened V by 4 bases and J by 7 bases, and 23 bases separated the two germline ends. The V gene's germline CDR1 is DFQATT and CDR2 SNEGSKA (reference sequence). This CDR3 has 16 residues.